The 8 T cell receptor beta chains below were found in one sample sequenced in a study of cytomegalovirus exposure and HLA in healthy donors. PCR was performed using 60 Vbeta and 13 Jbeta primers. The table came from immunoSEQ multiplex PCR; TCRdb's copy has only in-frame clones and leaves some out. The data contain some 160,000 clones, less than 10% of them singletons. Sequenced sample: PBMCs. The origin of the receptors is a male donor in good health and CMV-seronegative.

The CDR3 sequence is CASSSPGGSGANVLTF. CDR3 nucleotides: TGTGCCAGCAGCTCCCCGGGGGGCTCTGGGGCCAACGTCCTGACTTTC. The chain couples TRBV5-4 to TRBJ2-6; TRBD2 matches 7 bases. Germline V gives CDR1 SGHNT, CDR2 YYREEE (reference sequence). J gave up 0 bases and V 3 bases, and 3 bases lay outside the gene matches. The length of the CDR3 is 16 residues.

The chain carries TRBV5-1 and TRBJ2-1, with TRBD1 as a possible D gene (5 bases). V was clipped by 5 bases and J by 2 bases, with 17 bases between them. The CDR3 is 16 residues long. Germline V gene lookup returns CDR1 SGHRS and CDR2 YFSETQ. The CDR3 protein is CASSTGALSTYNEQFF. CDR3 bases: TGCGCCAGCAGTACTGGGGCCCTTTCTACCTACAATGAGCAGTTCTTC.

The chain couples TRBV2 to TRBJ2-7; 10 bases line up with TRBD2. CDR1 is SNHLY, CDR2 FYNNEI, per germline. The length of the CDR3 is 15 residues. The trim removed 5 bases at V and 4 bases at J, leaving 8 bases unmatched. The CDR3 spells CASSRASGGRYEQYF. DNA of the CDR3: TGTGCCAGCAGTCGGGCTAGCGGGGGCCGATACGAGCAGTACTTC.

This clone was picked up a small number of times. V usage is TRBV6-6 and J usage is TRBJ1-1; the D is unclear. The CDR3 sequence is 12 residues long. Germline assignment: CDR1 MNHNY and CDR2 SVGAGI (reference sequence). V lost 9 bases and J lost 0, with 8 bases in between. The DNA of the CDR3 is TGTGCCAGTTACATGATGAACACTGAAGCTTTCTTT. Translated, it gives CASYMMNTEAFF.

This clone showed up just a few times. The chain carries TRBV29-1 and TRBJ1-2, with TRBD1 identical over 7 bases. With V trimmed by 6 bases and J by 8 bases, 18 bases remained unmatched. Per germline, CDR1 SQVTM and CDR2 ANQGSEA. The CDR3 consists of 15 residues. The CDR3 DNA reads TGCAGCGTCGAGGAATGGGACAGAATCACGGAGGGCTACACCTTC. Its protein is CSVEEWDRITEGYTF.

This CDR3 reads CASSASRGSGNTIYF. CDR3 coding DNA: TGTGCCAGCAGCGCAAGTCGAGGCTCTGGAAACACCATATATTTT. The rearrangement links TRBV9 to TRBJ1-3; no definite D call. Trimming took 3 bases from V and 0 from J, leaving 10 bases between them. The CDR3 extends over 15 amino acids. The germline CDR1 and CDR2 sequences are SGDLS and YYNGEE.

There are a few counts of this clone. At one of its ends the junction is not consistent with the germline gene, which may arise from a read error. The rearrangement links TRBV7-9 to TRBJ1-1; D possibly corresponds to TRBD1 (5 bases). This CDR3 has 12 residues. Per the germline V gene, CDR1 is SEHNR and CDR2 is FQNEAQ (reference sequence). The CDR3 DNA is TGTGCCAGCAGCTTACCTACCTCCGGGACTATCTTT. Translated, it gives CASSLPTSGTIF. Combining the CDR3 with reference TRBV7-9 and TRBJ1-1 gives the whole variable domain DTGVSQNPRHKITKRGQNVTFRCDPISEHNRLYWYRQTLGQGPEFLTYFQNEAQLEKSRLLSDRFSAERPKGSFSTLEIQRTEQGDSAMYLCASSLPTSGTIFGQGTRLTVV.

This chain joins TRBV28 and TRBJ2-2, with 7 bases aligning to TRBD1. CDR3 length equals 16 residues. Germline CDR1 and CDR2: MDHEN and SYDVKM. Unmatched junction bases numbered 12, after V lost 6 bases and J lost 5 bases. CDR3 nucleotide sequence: TGTGCCAGCAGCCCCTTGAAGGGGGCAAGGACCGGGGAGCTGTTTTTT. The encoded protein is CASSPLKGARTGELFF.